The present T cell receptor (beta chain) was sequenced within a study of monozygotic twins with inflammatory bowel disease. Study results and caveats: Researchers report that IBD patients shared fewer clonotypes with others than healthy twins, especially amid disease activity.

The template switching step added UMIs that contained a 6-nucleotide sample barcode. TCRdb reprocessed the 5' RACE reads and reports one entry per CDR3 protein, with no DNA. The table counts around 200,000 distinct CDR3 sequences; approximately 1.6% lies in the top ten. A word on this clonotype: Its antigen is undetermined.

There are 17 residues in the CDR3. The chain combines TRBV12-3 or TRBV12-4 with TRBJ1-1. Sequenced input: blood. The clonotype originates from a human donor with ulcerative colitis or Crohn's disease, or a healthy co-twin of an affected twin (not recorded which). The CDR3 here is CASSLYRVPPMNTEAFF.